Here is one T cell receptor beta chain with its context. These data belong to a study of CD8 T cells in Susac syndrome. An amount of RNA that ranged from roughly 0.5 to 1 ug was reverse transcribed with random hexamers. Amplification of TCR beta CDR3 across 54 Vbeta and 13 Jbeta was performed with immunoSEQ multiplex PCR. TCRdb recomputed calls from the immunoSEQ multiplex PCR reads with MiXCR, one row per CDR3 protein. The sample carries a few hundred thousand distinct CDR3 sequences, roughly 96% recorded once. Per the germline V gene, CDR1 is DFQATT and CDR2 is SNEGSKA (reference sequence). The CDR3 extends over 12 amino acids. Trimming took off 0 bases at V and 0 bases at J, with 0 bases between the two ends. Sequencing of TCR beta was carried out in blood CD8+ and CD4+ T cells. The multiple sclerosis control group consisted of treatment-naive patients whose relapsing-remitting disease, which was either stable or active, fulfilled revised McDonald criteria. Negative magnetic isolation gave CD8+ and CD4+ cells; FACS enriched CD8+ TEMRA.

The genes are TRBV20-1 and TRBJ1-3; D is unresolved. This clonotype was sampled from a human donor with multiple sclerosis. Sequenced input: CD4+ T cells from PBMCs. This chain's CDR3 is CSARDSGNTIYF. The DNA of the CDR3 is TGCAGTGCTAGAGACTCTGGAAACACCATATATTTT.